Detailed here is one T cell receptor beta chain. Its antigen specificity is not known. No clone much larger than this one lies a single base away; base qualities are absent. TCRbeta CDR3 regions were amplified from genomic DNA using the immunoSEQ Assay, a bias-controlled multiplex PCR. Concerning the study's data processing: The number of nucleated cells in each sample was estimated from the amplification of reference gene primers within the assay. To quantify the absolute abundance of each unique TCRbeta CDR3 rearrangement, sequence reads were collapsed and filtered. For each sample, productive Simpson clonality was calculated by taking the square root of Simpson's diversity index across productive rearrangements. Sourced from immuneACCESS, this table was stored by TCRdb with only in-frame sequences that have V and J called. A share of the clones is absent; for the studies checked, an unresolved V gene accounts for under half, and the remainder has no known explanation. The DNA was the basis for D and trimming; V, J and clone size are from that table. Present in this sample are about 280,000 clones, approximately 89% of which were seen just once. The ten largest clones capture approximately 8.2% of the sample.

The data stem from a study of blood T cell repertoires in COVID-19 (TCRdb year 2020). With respect to the entire study: Samples covering the acute and convalescent phases of COVID-19 were provided by collaborators in the United States, Italy and Spain. The prospective study material was composed of cDNA or gDNA derived from T cells, B-cell-depleted T cells, or PBMCs. Deeply sampled blood TCRbeta repertoires from subjects exposed to, actively infected with, or recovered from COVID-19 were included in the dataset. The repertoires were released in a freely available public database meant as a resource for research on the immune response to SARS-CoV-2. Samples came from the ongoing ImmuneRACE study (first 160 participants) plus 1,254 subjects from 6 global collaborators. Nearly every sample came with metadata listing a de-identified subject ID, COVID-19 status, age in years and sex. Where available, HLA class I and class II types were obtained from metadata supplied by the sample provider rather than from assay-based typing. Study-wide findings and limitations: The quantity of clinical and demographic metadata differed by source and by participant and was supplied without curation.

Whole blood was collected in K2EDTA tubes by collaborating institutions according to the institutions' own protocols. Collaborator samples were shipped for TCRbeta analysis as frozen whole blood, isolated PBMCs, or DNA extracted from either sample type. The germline V gene gives CDR1 as SGHAT and CDR2 as FQNNGV. Trimming at the junction amounts to 5 bases on V and 8 bases on J, and the germline ends lie 16 bases apart. Counted from cysteine to phenylalanine, this CDR3 has 14 amino acids. Of all the DNA, just the CDR3 is kept, 42 bases in frame from base 1. Sequencing input: peripheral blood. This clonotype was obtained from a man aged 35-49 years with active or convalescent COVID-19. This receptor chain uses TRBV11-2 and TRBJ1-3, with TRBD1 perhaps the D gene, on 6 matching bases. This receptor carries the CDR3 CASSHNRALDTIYF. At the DNA level, the sequence is TGTGCCAGCAGCCACAACAGGGCTCTTGACACCATATATTTT. The reference TRBV11-2 and TRBJ1-3 proteins fill in what lies around the CDR3, so the full variable domain reads EAGVAQSPRYKIIEKRQSVAFWCNPISGHATLYWYQQILGQGPKLLIQFQNNGVVDDSQLPKDRFSAERLKGVDSTLKIQPAKLEDSAVYLCASSHNRALDTIYFGEGSWLTVV.